This TCR beta chain was profiled in a study of T cells after yellow fever vaccination. Study-wide results and caveats: Weaker overall, the secondary response nonetheless peaked faster (day 5 versus 15).

The TCR cDNA carried a universal primer site and UMIs from 5'RACE template switching. Via MiXCR, TCRdb re-called the 5' RACE reads, giving one row per CDR3 protein. The table lists about 580,000 distinct CDR3 sequences, about 15% of them singletons. Concerning this clonotype itself: Antigen unknown.

The sequencing used PBMCs, collected 5 to 6 days after the first yellow fever vaccination. The TCR originated in a man aged 18 to 35 who received the YFV17D yellow fever vaccine.

This CDR3 reads CASRTYSTTGKAFF. CDR3 sequence (DNA): TGTGCCAGCAGAACTTACTCTACGACAGGGAAAGCTTTCTTT. V usage is TRBV6-2 or TRBV6-3 and J usage is TRBJ1-1, with 7 bases that match TRBD1. Germline V gene lookup returns CDR1 MNHEY and CDR2 SVGEGT. The CDR3 runs to 14 residues. The J segment lost 9 bases and the V segment lost 6 bases, leaving 13 bases of the junction unmatched.